The 5 T cell receptor beta chains in this list originate from one sample, sequenced in a study of blood T cell repertoires in COVID-19. The protocol was immunoSEQ multiplex PCR, while the TCRdb copy is restricted to in-frame clones and leaves out a portion. Of 99,000 or so clones listed, roughly 80% are singletons. Sequenced: peripheral blood. These receptors all stem from a woman older than 75 with acute or convalescent COVID-19.

V usage is TRBV14 and J usage is TRBJ2-2; 9 bases agree with TRBD2. V gave up 1 base and J gave up 6 bases; unmatched junction bases: 3. Germline V CDR1 and CDR2: SGHDN, FVKESK. The CDR3 spans 15 residues. The CDR3 DNA reads TGTGCCAGCAGCCAAGTAGCGGGAGTTGCCGGGGAGCTGTTTTTT. It specifies CASSQVAGVAGELFF.

The chain has TRBV19 and TRBJ1-5; TRBD1 might be the D (6 bases). The germline V gene has CDR1 LNHDA and CDR2 SQIVND (reference sequence). This CDR3 comprises 16 residues. V was pared by 3 bases and J by 2 bases, with 14 bases between. CDR3 bases: TGTGCCAGTAGTATTGGGCGGGGGCCGGGCAATCAGCCCCAGCATTTT. This codes for CASSIGRGPGNQPQHF.

V is TRBV7-6 and J is TRBJ1-5; possible D gene TRBD1, 6 bases. Germline V gene data show CDR1 as SGHVS and CDR2 as FNYEAQ. Trimming removed 1 base at V and 3 bases at J, with 10 bases between. The CDR3 length is 15 residues. The CDR3 here is CASSLEQGFNQPQHF. The CDR3 bases are TGTGCCAGCAGCTTAGAACAGGGTTTCAATCAGCCCCAGCATTTT.

This chain joins TRBV2 and TRBJ2-5; 7 bases are a match to TRBD1. The CDR3 spans 16 residues. Trimming at V came to 5 bases and at J to 1 base, leaving 10 bases not matched to a gene. CDR1 is SNHLY, CDR2 FYNNEI, per germline. This chain's CDR3 is CASSPQPGQSQETQYF. CDR3 sequence (DNA): TGTGCCAGCAGTCCTCAACCGGGACAGAGCCAAGAGACCCAGTACTTC. Complete variable domain (other parts from reference TRBV2 and TRBJ2-5): EPEVTQTPSHQVTQMGQEVILRCVPISNHLYFYWYRQILGQKVEFLVSFYNNEISEKSEIFDDQFSVERPDGSNFTLKIRSTKLEDSAMYFCASSPQPGQSQETQYFGPGTRLLVL.

The chain combines TRBV6-5 with TRBJ1-1; a weak D match, TRBD1 (5 bases). Trimming removed 5 bases from V and 1 base from J, with 14 bases in between. The CDR3 contains 15 residues. The germline V gene encodes CDR1 MNHEY and CDR2 SVGAGI. The CDR3 loop is CASSPVGGSNTEAFF. Written as DNA, the CDR3 is TGTGCCAGCAGTCCAGTGGGGGGGTCGAACACTGAAGCTTTCTTT.